Included here is one TCR beta chain sequence, with context. Antigen: not known. This entry comes from a study of CD8+CD57+ T cells in acquired aplastic anemia. At the level of the study: Average DNA yield from sorted CD4+ and CD8+ cells was approximately 3 ug. Notes on the study in general: Patient and control CD8+ Simpson's diversity was not significantly different.

Patients who underwent sequencing had shown CD8+CD57+ cell expansion by flow cytometry. CDR3 and TCR beta VDJ profiling relied on genomic DNA as the template. MiXCR was run by TCRdb on the reads, yielding one entry per CDR3 protein. The data hold fewer than 250,000 distinct CDR3 sequences, with approximately 45% observed a single time. Sequencing was done on a sample of sorted CD4+, CD8+, or CD8+CD57+ T cells (not recorded which) from PBMCs. This sequence originates from a human donor with aplastic anemia.

This CDR3 is CASSLGDNHEQFF. The CDR3 nucleotides read TGTGCCAGCAGTTTAGGGGACAACCATGAGCAGTTCTTC. V usage is TRBV27 and J usage is TRBJ2-1; tentative D call: TRBD1 (6 bases). V dropped 2 bases and J dropped 8 bases, with 10 bases sitting between them. The V gene's germline CDR1 is MNHEY and CDR2 SMNVEV (reference sequence). The CDR3 has 13 residues.